Listed here are 12 T cell receptor beta chains from one sample, sequenced in a study of T cells in Graves' hyperthyroidism and ophthalmopathy. The investigators amplified TCR beta CDR3 regions from RNA transcripts. The HTBI primer set served for first-round RT-PCR of the TCR CDR3. TCRdb reprocessed the multiplex PCR reads via MiXCR and lists one record per CDR3 protein. This table holds roughly 380,000 distinct CDR3 sequences, about 14% found once. The sequencing input was blood. Source of these receptors: a woman in her fifties or sixties with Graves' hyperthyroidism.

In regard to this clonotype: The junction departs from the called germline gene at one end, perhaps through a read error. The J gene is TRBJ2-2, the V gene TRBV20-1; D may be TRBD2 (5 bases). This CDR3 has 12 residues. Germline V gives CDR1 DFQATT, CDR2 SNEGSKA (reference sequence). DNA for the CDR3: TGCAGTGCTAGACCCGGACCCGGGGAGCTGTCTTTT. Translating it yields CSARPGPGELSF.

This sequence joins TRBV7-9 and TRBJ2-1, with unresolved D. Trimming pared 4 bases from V and 4 bases from J, leaving 11 bases between. Germline CDR1 reads SEHNR; CDR2 reads FQNEAQ (reference sequence). CDR3 length: 14 residues. Written as DNA, the CDR3 is TGTGCCAGCAGCTCTTGGAAGTCGTACAATGAGCAGTTCTTC. Translated, it gives CASSSWKSYNEQFF.

This clonotype occurred many times. The V and J genes are TRBV15 and TRBJ1-5; TRBD1 matches at 7 bases. This CDR3 contains 14 residues. Looked up from germline, CDR1 is LNHNV and CDR2 is YYDKDF (reference sequence). V shed 6 bases, J shed 4 bases, and the junction held 6 bases outside the gene matches. CDR3 amino acids: CATRPGGWNQPQHF. The CDR3, as DNA: TGTGCCACCAGACCAGGGGGTTGGAATCAGCCCCAGCATTTT.

This clonotype was observed many times. The V call is TRBV6-5, the J call TRBJ2-7; either TRBD1 or TRBD2 may fit D (5 bases each). The V gene's germline CDR1 is MNHEY and CDR2 SVGAGI. V lost 2 bases, J lost 0 bases, and 11 bases lay in between. The CDR3 runs to 15 residues. CDR3 DNA sequence: TGTGCCAGCAGTTACGTCGGGGCTGGCTCCTACGAGCAGTACTTC. It is translated as CASSYVGAGSYEQYF.

This clonotype was counted at least ten times. This chain uses TRBV28 with TRBJ2-7, with D uncertain. The CDR3 covers 17 residues. V shed 2 bases and J shed 2 bases, with 19 bases lying between them. The V gene's germline CDR1 is MDHEN and CDR2 SYDVKM. The DNA for the CDR3 is TGTGCCAGCAGTTTAAACCTACGGCGCACAGCTACCTACGAGCAGTACTTC. This translates into CASSLNLRRTATYEQYF.

This clonotype has a count of ten or more. The chain joins TRBV5-1 to TRBJ2-3; D unclear. CDR1 is SGHRS and CDR2 is YFSETQ in the germline V gene. CDR3 length equals 13 residues. V was shortened by 0 bases and J by 4 bases, with 6 bases between the two germline ends. The CDR3 sequence: CASSLDVADTQYF. CDR3 coding DNA: TGCGCCAGCAGCTTGGATGTGGCAGATACGCAGTATTTT. Full variable domain (remainder filled in from reference TRBV5-1 and TRBJ2-3): KAGVTQTPRYLIKTRGQQVTLSCSPISGHRSVSWYQQTPGQGLQFLFEYFSETQRNKGNFPGRFSGRQFSNSRSEMNVSTLELGDSALYLCASSLDVADTQYFGPGTRLTVL.

The chain is built from TRBV7-3 and TRBJ2-1; 10 bases are shared with TRBD2. The CDR3 length is 15 residues. The V gene's germline CDR1 is SGHTA and CDR2 FQGTGA. V was pared by 2 bases and J by 8 bases, with 6 bases of the junction left unmatched. The CDR3 region is CASSLSGLAAHEQFF. The CDR3, as DNA: TGTGCCAGCAGCTTATCTGGACTAGCGGCGCATGAGCAGTTCTTC.

Worth noting for this clonotype: A much bigger clone sits one base away, suggesting this may be a read error. This sequence joins TRBV9 and TRBJ2-1; no firm D call. This CDR3 is 13 amino acids long. CDR1 and CDR2 from the germline V gene are SGDLS and YYNGEE. The CDR3 spells CASSVSSYNEQLF. The CDR3 region has the DNA TGTGCCAGCAGCGTATCCTCCTACAATGAGCAGCTCTTC. Together with reference TRBV9 and TRBJ2-1, the CDR3 gives the full variable domain: DSGVTQTPKHLITATGQRVTLRCSPRSGDLSVYWYQQSLDQGLQFLIQYYNGEERAKGNILERFSAQQFPDLHSELNLSSLELGDSALYFCASSVSSYNEQLFGPGTRLTVL.

This clonotype was seen at least ten times. J is TRBJ2-1 and V is TRBV11-3; D not certain. The ends were cut back, 1 base at V and 9 bases at J, with 7 bases in the middle. The CDR3 is made up of 12 amino acids. CDR1 and CDR2 (germline): SGHNT, YENEEA. CDR3 amino acids: CASSLVGFEQFF. CDR3 coding DNA: TGTGCCAGCAGCTTAGTGGGGTTTGAGCAGTTCTTC.

The chain joins TRBV6-1 to TRBJ1-4; D is ambiguous. Deletions cut 6 bases from V and 7 bases from J, with 12 bases between. Germline lookup yields CDR1 MNHNS and CDR2 SASEGT. The CDR3 loop spans 13 amino acids. The CDR3 DNA is TGTGCCAGCAGGGCAGAGGCAGTTGAAAAACTGTTTTTT. It translates to CASRAEAVEKLFF.

This clonotype was seen a handful of times. The J gene is TRBJ1-1, the V gene TRBV10-3; D unclear. Trimming removed 4 bases at V and 1 base at J, with 7 bases between. CDR3 length equals 13 residues. Germline CDR1 reads ENHRY; CDR2 reads SYGVKD. The CDR3 coding sequence is TGTGCCATCAGTGCGGCGGGGAACACTGAAGCTTTCTTT. This translates into CAISAAGNTEAFF.

This clonotype was seen many times. This sequence joins TRBV3-1 and TRBJ2-5, with TRBD1 identical over 10 bases. Unmatched junction bases numbered 6, after V lost 4 bases and J lost 4 bases. Germline assignment: CDR1 LGHDT and CDR2 YNNKEL (reference sequence). This CDR3 has 15 residues. For the CDR3, the DNA is TGTGCCAGCAGCCCCCGGGACAGGGGCGTAGAGACCCAGTACTTC. Encoded protein: CASSPRDRGVETQYF.